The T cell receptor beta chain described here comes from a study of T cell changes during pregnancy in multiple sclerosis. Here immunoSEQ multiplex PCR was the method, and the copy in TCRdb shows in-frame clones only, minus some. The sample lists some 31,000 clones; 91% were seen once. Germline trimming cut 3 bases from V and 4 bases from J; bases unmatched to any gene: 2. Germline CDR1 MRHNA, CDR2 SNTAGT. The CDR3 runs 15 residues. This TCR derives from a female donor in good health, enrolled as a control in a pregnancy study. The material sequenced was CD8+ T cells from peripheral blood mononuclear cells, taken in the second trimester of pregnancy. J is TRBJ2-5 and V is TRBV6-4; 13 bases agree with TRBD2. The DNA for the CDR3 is TGTGCCAGCAGTGATACTAGCGGGGGGGGAGAGACCCAGTACTTC. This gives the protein CASSDTSGGGETQYF.